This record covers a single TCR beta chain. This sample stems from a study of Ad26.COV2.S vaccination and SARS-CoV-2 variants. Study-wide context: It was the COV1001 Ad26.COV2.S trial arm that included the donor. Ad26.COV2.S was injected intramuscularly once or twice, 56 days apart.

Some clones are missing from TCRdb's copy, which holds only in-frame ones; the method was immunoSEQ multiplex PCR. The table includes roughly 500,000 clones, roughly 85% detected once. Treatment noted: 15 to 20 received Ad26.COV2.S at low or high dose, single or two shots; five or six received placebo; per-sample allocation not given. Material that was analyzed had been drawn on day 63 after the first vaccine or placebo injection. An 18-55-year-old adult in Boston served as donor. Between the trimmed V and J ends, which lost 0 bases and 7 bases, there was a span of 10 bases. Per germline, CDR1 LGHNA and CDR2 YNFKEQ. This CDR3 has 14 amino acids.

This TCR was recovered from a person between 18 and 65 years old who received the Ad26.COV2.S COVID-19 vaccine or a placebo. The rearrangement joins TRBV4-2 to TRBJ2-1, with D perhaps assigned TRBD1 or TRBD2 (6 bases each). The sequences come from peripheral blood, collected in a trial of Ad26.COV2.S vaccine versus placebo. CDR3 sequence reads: CASSQERGGNEQFF. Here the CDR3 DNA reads TGTGCCAGCAGCCAAGAGCGAGGGGGGAATGAGCAGTTCTTC.